This TCR beta chain was retrieved from a study of T cell changes during pregnancy in multiple sclerosis. Measured with immunoSEQ multiplex PCR; TCRdb has only the in-frame clones, and not every one. This sample has approximately 48,000 clones; about 94% occur once, and the top ten carry 0.39%. Germline V gene data show CDR1 as MNHNS and CDR2 as SASEGT. V was shortened by 8 bases and J by 0 bases, with 16 bases between the two germline ends. This CDR3 comprises 15 residues. This sequence joins TRBV6-1 and TRBJ2-5, with D tentatively TRBD1 (5 bases). The material was CD4+ T cells from peripheral blood mononuclear cells, obtained after pregnancy. The source is a female donor with multiple sclerosis, enrolled in a pregnancy study. CDR3 in amino acids: CASCRGRANQETQYF. CDR3 bases: TGTGCCAGCTGTAGGGGCAGGGCAAACCAAGAGACCCAGTACTTC.